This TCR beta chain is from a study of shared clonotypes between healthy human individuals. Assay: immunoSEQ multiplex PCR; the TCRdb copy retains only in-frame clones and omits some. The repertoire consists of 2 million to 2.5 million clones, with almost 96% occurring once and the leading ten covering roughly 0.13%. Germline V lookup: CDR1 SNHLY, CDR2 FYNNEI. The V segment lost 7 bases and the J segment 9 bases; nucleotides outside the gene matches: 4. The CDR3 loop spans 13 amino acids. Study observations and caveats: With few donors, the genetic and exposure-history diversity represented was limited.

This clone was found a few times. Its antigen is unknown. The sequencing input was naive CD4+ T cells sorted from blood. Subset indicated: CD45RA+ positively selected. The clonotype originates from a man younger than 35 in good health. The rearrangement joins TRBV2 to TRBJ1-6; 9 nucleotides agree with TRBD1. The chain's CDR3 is CASNGQGSSPLHF. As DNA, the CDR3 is TGTGCCAGCAACGGACAGGGGAGTTCACCCCTCCACTTT.